Listed here is a single TCR beta chain. The sample has other DNA sequences that encode this CDR3 too. This entry comes from a study of radiotherapy plus CTLA-4 blockade in lung cancer. The overall study: Among all patients, approximately 17% showed objective responses, while 30% to 35% had disease control.

The V gene lost 0 bases and the J gene lost 3 bases, with 9 bases spanning the gap. The CDR3 extends over 15 amino acids. Germline lookup yields CDR1 MNHEY and CDR2 SMNVEV (reference sequence). TCRdb's table, derived via immunoSEQ multiplex PCR, lists solely in-frame clones and lacks some. Counted here are more than 35,000 clones, approximately 85% occurring once; the ten biggest clones make up about 5.3%. The TCR was taken from a human donor with non-small cell lung cancer who had stable disease on radiotherapy plus ipilimumab. The sample consisted of peripheral blood, taken from a patient treated with radiotherapy plus ipilimumab. The chain links TRBV27 to TRBJ2-1; possible D gene TRBD1, 6 bases. CDR3 coding DNA: TGTGCCAGCAGTTTATCAGGGGGAAACTACAATGAGCAGTTCTTC. It encodes CASSLSGGNYNEQFF.